The 2 T cell receptor beta chains given below trace back to one sample, sequenced in a study of cytomegalovirus exposure and HLA in healthy donors. PCR was performed using 60 Vbeta and 13 Jbeta primers. TCRdb keeps only in-frame clones here, not all; method: immunoSEQ multiplex PCR. The sample consists of almost 200,000 clones, more than 75% of them appearing once. Sequenced material: PBMCs. Receptors were obtained from a male donor in good health and CMV-seropositive.

The rearrangement links TRBV30 to TRBJ1-1, with 7 nucleotides matching TRBD1. This CDR3 spans 14 amino acids. V was pared by 5 bases and J by 7 bases, with 13 bases of the junction left unmatched. Germline V CDR1 and CDR2: GTSNPN, SVGIG (reference sequence). CDR3 region: CAWSKGGASLEAFF. The CDR3 region has the DNA TGTGCCTGGTCAAAAGGGGGCGCGTCTCTTGAAGCTTTCTTT.

The sample holds one count of this clone. The rearrangement uses TRBV6-6 and TRBJ2-3, with 7 nucleotides matching TRBD2. Germline V lookup: CDR1 MNHNY, CDR2 SVGAGI (reference sequence). Trimming took 5 bases from V and 3 from J; bases not matched to a gene: 11. This CDR3 region has 16 residues. CDR3 bases: TGTGCCAGCAGTCGCAGGACTAGTGGGAATACAGATACGCAGTATTTT. Translated: CASSRRTSGNTDTQYF.